Listed here are 8 T cell receptor beta chains from one sample, sequenced in a study of blood T cell repertoires in COVID-19. Data came from immunoSEQ multiplex PCR; TCRdb stores just in-frame clones and leaves some out. This sample has 150,000 to 170,000 clones, with roughly 80% found just once. Sequenced sample: peripheral blood. All receptors come from a woman in her fifties or sixties with acute or convalescent COVID-19.

J is TRBJ2-4 and V is TRBV28; D is possibly TRBD2 (6 bases). V was clipped by 10 bases and J by 1 base, with 14 bases between them. Germline V CDR1 and CDR2: MDHEN, SYDVKM. This CDR3 region has 14 residues. The CDR3 loop reads CAISGGPAKNIQYF. The DNA of the CDR3 is TGTGCCATTTCCGGGGGTCCGGCCAAAAACATTCAGTACTTC.

V and J are TRBV6-5 and TRBJ1-5; a possible D gene is TRBD1 (6 bases). Germline values: CDR1 MNHEY, CDR2 SVGAGI. CDR3 length: 14 residues. Trimming removed 8 bases from V and 0 bases from J, with 11 bases in between. The CDR3 loop reads CASSGTHSNQPQHF. CDR3 nucleotides: TGTGCCAGCTCCGGGACACATAGCAATCAGCCCCAGCATTTT.

A single count supports this clone. The rearrangement joins TRBV11-1 to TRBJ1-2; weak D call: TRBD1 (6 bases). Per the germline V gene, CDR1 is SGHAT and CDR2 is FQDESV (reference sequence). The CDR3 length is 16 residues. V was cut by 1 base and J by 4 bases, with 16 bases left in between. CDR3 loop: CASSLEGGGLGYGYTF. Written as DNA, the CDR3 is TGTGCCAGCAGCTTAGAAGGCGGGGGCCTTGGCTATGGCTACACCTTC.

The chain couples TRBV2 to TRBJ1-3; 9 bases align to TRBD1. Germline V gene lookup returns CDR1 SNHLY and CDR2 FYNNEI. This CDR3 region has 13 residues. V dropped 6 bases and J dropped 8; count of bases not matched to a gene: 5. The CDR3 nucleotides read TGTGCCAGCAGGGAACAGGGGGCACACACCATATATTTT. This codes for CASREQGAHTIYF.

The chain links TRBV19 to TRBJ1-1; D perhaps matches TRBD1 (5 bases). The germline V gene encodes CDR1 LNHDA and CDR2 SQIVND (reference sequence). V was cut by 3 bases and J by 11 bases, with 16 bases left in between. The CDR3 loop spans 13 amino acids. The CDR3 is CASSMEQARGAFF. The CDR3, as DNA: TGTGCCAGTAGTATGGAACAGGCCAGAGGTGCTTTCTTT.

The chain has TRBV28 and TRBJ2-7, with 10 nucleotides matching TRBD1. Germline loops: CDR1 MDHEN, CDR2 SYDVKM. The CDR3 runs 15 residues. Germline trimming cut 6 bases from V and 2 bases from J; bases unmatched to any gene: 7. Here the CDR3 DNA reads TGTGCCAGCAGACGGGACAGGGGTTTACCCTACGAGCAGTACGTC. Its protein product is CASRRDRGLPYEQYV.

This clone was detected a few times. The rearrangement joins TRBV5-1 to TRBJ2-2; the D is unclear. V was clipped by 4 bases and J by 1 base, with 2 bases between them. Germline CDR1 reads SGHRS; CDR2 reads YFSETQ. The CDR3 runs 12 residues. The CDR3: CASSRNTGELFF. The CDR3 bases are TGCGCCAGCAGCCGGAACACCGGGGAGCTGTTTTTT.

This clone was picked up a small number of times. V gene TRBV4-1 combines with J gene TRBJ2-7; a possible D gene is TRBD1 (6 bases). Per the germline V gene, CDR1 is MGHRA and CDR2 is YSYEKL. The CDR3 is 13 residues long. Trimming took 5 bases from V and 5 from J, leaving 13 bases between them. The CDR3 nucleotides read TGCGCCAGCAGCTTGGGGACATCGGACGAGCAGTACTTC. Encoded protein: CASSLGTSDEQYF.